These 10 T cell receptor beta chains were all obtained from the same sample, sequenced in a study of a mutant IDH1 vaccine in newly diagnosed glioma. Time point of the sample: week 5, during vaccination. One vaccine dose held 300 ug of mutant IDH1 20-mer peptide and came with topical imiquimod. No antigen has been assigned to these receptors. Assay used: immunoSEQ multiplex PCR; TCRdb lists only in-frame clones, some missing. The table has fewer than 70,000 clones, about nine tenths seen once. The sequenced sample was PBMCs, obtained from a glioma patient whose treatment included an IDH1 peptide vaccine. The receptors stem from a woman between 40 and 55 years old with glioma.

V is TRBV4-2 and J is TRBJ1-3, with D hard to call. Between the trimmed V and J ends, which lost 0 bases and 2 bases, there was a span of 11 bases. The CDR3 runs to 16 residues. Germline CDR1 is LGHNA and CDR2 is YNFKEQ. CDR3 protein: CASSQDKTPAGNTIYF. CDR3 DNA: TGTGCCAGCAGCCAAGATAAAACACCGGCTGGAAACACCATATATTTT.

The rearrangement uses TRBV10-1 and TRBJ2-3, with TRBD2 identical over 9 bases. Germline-derived CDR1 and CDR2 are WNHNN and SYGVQD (reference sequence). The CDR3 covers 15 residues. J was trimmed by 0 bases and V by 6 bases; bases with no gene match: 4. The CDR3 DNA reads TGCGCCAGCAGCTCTAGCGGGGAGAGCACAGATACGCAGTATTTT. This sequence encodes CASSSSGESTDTQYF.

The genes are TRBV2 and TRBJ1-2, with D possibly TRBD1 on 5 matching bases. The CDR3 extends over 13 amino acids. Germline V gene sequence: CDR1 SNHLY, CDR2 FYNNEI. V was pared by 6 bases and J by 4 bases, with 12 bases between. The CDR3 DNA reads as TGTGCCAGCAGGGGGGAGACCTTCTATGGCTACACCTTC. This sequence encodes CASRGETFYGYTF.

This sequence joins TRBV5-1 and TRBJ1-2; D not resolved. V was pared by 1 base and J by 0 bases, with 13 bases between. The CDR3 totals 16 residues. Looked up from germline, CDR1 is SGHRS and CDR2 is YFSETQ. The CDR3 spells CASSLYWEPSNYGYTF. In nucleotides, the CDR3 is TGCGCCAGCAGCTTGTACTGGGAGCCATCTAACTATGGCTACACCTTC.

This chain joins TRBV4-1 and TRBJ2-7; D call uncertain. Trimming cost V 4 bases and J 0 bases, with 16 bases left between them. Germline loops: CDR1 MGHRA, CDR2 YSYEKL. This CDR3 has 16 amino acids. CDR3 loop: CASSPMGRTNSYEQYF. Written as DNA, the CDR3 is TGCGCCAGCAGCCCAATGGGCAGGACGAACTCCTACGAGCAGTACTTC.

This clone appeared once. This chain links TRBV7-9 with TRBJ2-5; TRBD1 matches 8 bases. After removal of 4 bases from V and 3 bases from J, the junction contained 1 base not matched to a gene. This CDR3 is built from 13 residues. Germline V gives CDR1 SEHNR, CDR2 FQNEAQ (reference sequence). The CDR3 bases are TGTGCCAGCAGCTCGACAGGGGAAGAGACCCAGTACTTC. This codes for CASSSTGEETQYF.

This clone showed up just once. The chain has TRBV6-6 and TRBJ1-2, with TRBD1 matching over 9 bases. The CDR3 sequence is 14 residues long. V trimming: 1 base; J trimming: 4 bases; junction bases outside the gene matches: 1. Per germline, CDR1 MNHNY and CDR2 SVGAGI (reference sequence). The CDR3 DNA reads TGTGCCAGCAGTTACTTGGACAGGGGCTATGGCTACACCTTC. Translating gives CASSYLDRGYGYTF.

This chain connects TRBV6-5 to TRBJ2-7; tentatively, D is TRBD1 (5 bases). CDR3 size: 15 residues. Per the germline V gene, CDR1 is MNHEY and CDR2 is SVGAGI. V lost 7 bases, J lost 3 bases, and 19 bases lay in between. Written as DNA, the CDR3 is TGTGCCAGCAAACGCAGGGCCTTCCAGGGCTACGAGCAGTACTTC. Amino acids: CASKRRAFQGYEQYF.

V usage is TRBV18 and J usage is TRBJ2-1; D not resolved. Germline V gene lookup returns CDR1 KGHSH and CDR2 LQKENI. This CDR3 spans 11 amino acids. V shed 3 bases and J shed 7 bases, with 4 bases lying between them. DNA of the CDR3: TGTGCCAGCTCACCCCTAAATGAGCAGTTCTTC. Translating it yields CASSPLNEQFF.

The CDR3 reads CASSLEAPQGERDTQYF. Here the CDR3 DNA reads TGTGCCAGCAGCTTAGAGGCCCCACAGGGGGAAAGGGATACGCAGTATTTT. The chain joins TRBV7-2 to TRBJ2-3; 8 bases align to TRBD1. Germline CDR1 is SGHTA and CDR2 is FQGNSA. V dropped 1 base and J dropped 6; count of bases not matched to a gene: 12. The CDR3 spans 17 residues.